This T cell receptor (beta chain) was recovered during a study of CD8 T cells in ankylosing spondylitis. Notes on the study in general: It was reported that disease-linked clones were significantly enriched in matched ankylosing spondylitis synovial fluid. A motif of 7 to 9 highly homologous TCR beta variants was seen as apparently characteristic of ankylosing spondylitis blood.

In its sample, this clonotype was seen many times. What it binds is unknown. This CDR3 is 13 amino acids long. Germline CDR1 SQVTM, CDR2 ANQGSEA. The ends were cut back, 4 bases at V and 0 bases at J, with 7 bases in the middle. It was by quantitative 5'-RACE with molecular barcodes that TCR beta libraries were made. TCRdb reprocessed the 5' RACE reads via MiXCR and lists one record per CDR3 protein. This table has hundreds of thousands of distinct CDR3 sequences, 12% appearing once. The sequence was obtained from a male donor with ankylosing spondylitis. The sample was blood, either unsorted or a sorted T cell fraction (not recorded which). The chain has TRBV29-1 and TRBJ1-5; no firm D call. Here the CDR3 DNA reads TGCAGCGTTGGTGTTGATAGCAATCAGCCCCAGCATTTT. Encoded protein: CSVGVDSNQPQHF.